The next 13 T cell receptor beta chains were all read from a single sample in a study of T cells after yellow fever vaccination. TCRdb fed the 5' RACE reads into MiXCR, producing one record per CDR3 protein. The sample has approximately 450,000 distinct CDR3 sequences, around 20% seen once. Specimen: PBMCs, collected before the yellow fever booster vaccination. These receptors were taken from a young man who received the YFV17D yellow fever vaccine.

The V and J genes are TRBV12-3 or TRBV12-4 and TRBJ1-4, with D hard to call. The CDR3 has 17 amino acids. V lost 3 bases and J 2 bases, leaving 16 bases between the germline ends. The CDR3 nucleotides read TGTGCCAGCAGTTTGGTCAGAGGGAGCGGGACTAATGAAAAACTGTTTTTT. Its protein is CASSLVRGSGTNEKLFF.

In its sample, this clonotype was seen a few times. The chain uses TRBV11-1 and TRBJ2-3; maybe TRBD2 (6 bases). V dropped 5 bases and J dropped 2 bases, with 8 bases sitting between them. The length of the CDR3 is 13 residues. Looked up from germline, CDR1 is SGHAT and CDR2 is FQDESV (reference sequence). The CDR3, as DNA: TGTGCCAGCAGCCGGGGGTACACAGATACGCAGTATTTT. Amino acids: CASSRGYTDTQYF.

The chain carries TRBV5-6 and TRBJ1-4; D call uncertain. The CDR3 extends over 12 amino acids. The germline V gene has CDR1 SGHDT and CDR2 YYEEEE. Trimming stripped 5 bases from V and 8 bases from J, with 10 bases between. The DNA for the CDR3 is TGTGCCAGCAGGTCCGGGAGAGAAAAACTGTTTTTT. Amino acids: CASRSGREKLFF.

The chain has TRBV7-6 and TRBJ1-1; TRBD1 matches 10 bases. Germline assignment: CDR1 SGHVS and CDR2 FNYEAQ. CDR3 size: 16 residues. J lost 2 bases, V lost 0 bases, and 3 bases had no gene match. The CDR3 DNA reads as TGTGCCAGCAGCTTAGCCGGACAGGGGGGAAACACTGAAGCTTTCTTT. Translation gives CASSLAGQGGNTEAFF.

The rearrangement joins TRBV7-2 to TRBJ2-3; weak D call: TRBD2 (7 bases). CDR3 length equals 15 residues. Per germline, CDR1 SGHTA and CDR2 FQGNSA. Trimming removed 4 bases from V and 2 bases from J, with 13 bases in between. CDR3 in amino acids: CASSSRGGATDTQYF. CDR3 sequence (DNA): TGTGCCAGCAGCTCGCGTGGGGGGGCCACAGATACGCAGTATTTT.

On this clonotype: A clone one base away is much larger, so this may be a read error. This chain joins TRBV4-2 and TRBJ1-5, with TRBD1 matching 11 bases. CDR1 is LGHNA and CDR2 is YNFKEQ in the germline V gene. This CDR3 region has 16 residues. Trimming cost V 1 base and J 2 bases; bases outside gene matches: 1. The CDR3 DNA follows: TGTGCCAGCAGCCAAGGGGGACAGGGGGGCAATCAGCCCCAGCATTTT. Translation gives CASSQGGQGGNQPQHF.

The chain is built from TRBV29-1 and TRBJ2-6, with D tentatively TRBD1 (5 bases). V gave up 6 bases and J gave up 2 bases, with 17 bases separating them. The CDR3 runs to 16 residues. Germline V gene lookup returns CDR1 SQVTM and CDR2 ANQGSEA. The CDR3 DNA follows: TGCAGCGTGGGAAGCCAGGGATGGACTGGGGCCAACGTCCTGACTTTC. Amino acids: CSVGSQGWTGANVLTF.

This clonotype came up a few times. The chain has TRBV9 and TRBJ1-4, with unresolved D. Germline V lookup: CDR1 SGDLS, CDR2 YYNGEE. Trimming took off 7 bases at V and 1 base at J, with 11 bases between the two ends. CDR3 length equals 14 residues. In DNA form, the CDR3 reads TGTGCCAGCCCGGGTTCAGAAACTAATGAAAAACTGTTTTTT. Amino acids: CASPGSETNEKLFF.

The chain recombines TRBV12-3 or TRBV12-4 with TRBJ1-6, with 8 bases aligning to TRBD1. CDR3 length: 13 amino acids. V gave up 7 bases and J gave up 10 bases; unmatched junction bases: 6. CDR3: CASTPGGESPLHF. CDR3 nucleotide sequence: TGTGCCAGCACCCCAGGGGGCGAATCACCCCTCCACTTT.

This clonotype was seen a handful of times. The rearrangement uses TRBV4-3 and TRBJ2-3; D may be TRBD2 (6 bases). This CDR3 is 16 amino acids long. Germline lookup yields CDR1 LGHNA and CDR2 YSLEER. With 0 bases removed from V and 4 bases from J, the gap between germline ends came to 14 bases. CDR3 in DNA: TGCGCCAGCAGCCAAGAAGTAGCTAGCGCCCCAGATACGCAGTATTTT. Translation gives CASSQEVASAPDTQYF.

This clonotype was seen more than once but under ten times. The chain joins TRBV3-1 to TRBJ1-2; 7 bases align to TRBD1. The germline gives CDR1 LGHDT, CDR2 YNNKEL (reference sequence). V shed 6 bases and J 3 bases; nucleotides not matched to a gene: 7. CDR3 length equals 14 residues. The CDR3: CASSSRTGHYGYTF. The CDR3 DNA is TGTGCCAGCAGTTCCAGGACAGGCCACTATGGCTACACCTTC. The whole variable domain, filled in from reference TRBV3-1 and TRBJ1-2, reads DTAVSQTPKYLVTQMGNDKSIKCEQNLGHDTMYWYKQDSKKFLKIMFSYNNKELIINETVPNRFSPKSPDKAHLNLHINSLELGDSAVYFCASSSRTGHYGYTFGSGTRLTVV.

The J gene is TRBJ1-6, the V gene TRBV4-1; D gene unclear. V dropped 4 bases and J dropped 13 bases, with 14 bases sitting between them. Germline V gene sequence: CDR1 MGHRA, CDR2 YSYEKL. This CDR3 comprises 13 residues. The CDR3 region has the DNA TGCGCCAGCAGCCCCAGTTTTATATCGCCCCTCCACTTT. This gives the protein CASSPSFISPLHF.

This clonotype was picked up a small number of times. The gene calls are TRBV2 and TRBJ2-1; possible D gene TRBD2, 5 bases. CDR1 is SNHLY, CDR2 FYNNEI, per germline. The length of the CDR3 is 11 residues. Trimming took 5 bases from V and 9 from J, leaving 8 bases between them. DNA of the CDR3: TGTGCCAGCAGTCTAGCTCCTGAGCAGTTCTTC. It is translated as CASSLAPEQFF.